One and the same sample provided the 16 T cell receptor beta chains below, sequenced in a study of graft-versus-host responses after intestinal transplantation. Method: immunoSEQ multiplex PCR; TCRdb's copy keeps in-frame clones and lacks some. The data contain around 14,000 clones, approximately 30% of them seen just once; the ten biggest clones take up around 5.7%. The starting material was alloreactive CD4+ T cells from a mixed lymphocyte reaction culture, obtained before intestinal transplant. Subset meaning: CFSE-low proliferating T cells sorted from roughly 6-day pre-transplant mixed lymphocyte reaction (GvH or HvG direction). The receptor source for this set is a human patient who received an intestinal transplant.

This sequence joins TRBV19 and TRBJ2-1; no clear D gene. This CDR3 is built from 14 residues. Trimming took off 3 bases at V and 0 bases at J, with 6 bases between the two ends. Germline lookup yields CDR1 LNHDA and CDR2 SQIVND (reference sequence). The CDR3: CASSISHSYNEQFF. CDR3 coding DNA: TGTGCCAGTAGTATTTCCCACTCCTACAATGAGCAGTTCTTC.

This clone was detected a few times. The chain couples TRBV6-5 to TRBJ2-1; 8 bases are shared with TRBD2. This CDR3 spans 15 amino acids. Germline V gives CDR1 MNHEY, CDR2 SVGAGI. The J segment lost 4 bases and the V segment lost 8 bases, leaving 10 bases of the junction unmatched. This chain's CDR3 is CASRIAGTQYNEQFF. Written as DNA, the CDR3 is TGTGCCAGCCGAATAGCGGGAACCCAATACAATGAGCAGTTCTTC.

The chain is built from TRBV7-9 and TRBJ1-1; no firm D call. The V end lost 3 bases, the J end lost 6 bases, and 8 bases lay between the germline ends. CDR1 SEHNR and CDR2 FQNEAQ come from the germline V gene (reference sequence). This CDR3 contains 12 residues. The CDR3 is CASSLWVAEAFF. DNA for the CDR3: TGTGCCAGCAGCTTGTGGGTTGCTGAAGCTTTCTTT.

This sequence joins TRBV5-1 and TRBJ2-2; 8 bases line up with TRBD2. V gave up 4 bases and J gave up 4 bases; unmatched junction bases: 3. The CDR3 runs to 14 residues. Germline V gene data show CDR1 as SGHRS and CDR2 as YFSETQ. The DNA of the CDR3 is TGCGCCAGCAGCCCGGGACTAGTCACCGGGGAGCTGTTTTTT. Translated, it gives CASSPGLVTGELFF.

V usage is TRBV7-9 and J usage is TRBJ1-2; D perhaps matches TRBD1 (5 bases). This CDR3 has 13 residues. Germline lookup yields CDR1 SEHNR and CDR2 FQNEAQ (reference sequence). Deletions cut 2 bases from V and 6 bases from J, with 10 bases between. In DNA, the CDR3 is TGTGCCAGCAGCTTAATGAGGGGCGATGGCTACACCTTC. This translates into CASSLMRGDGYTF.

This chain uses TRBV7-3 with TRBJ1-1, with D uncertain. CDR1 and CDR2 from the germline V gene are SGHTA and FQGTGA. This CDR3 has 15 residues. V lost 2 bases and J 2 bases, leaving 12 bases between the germline ends. The CDR3 protein is CASSLVSHSNTEAFF. The CDR3 bases are TGTGCCAGCAGCTTAGTTTCCCACAGCAACACTGAAGCTTTCTTT.

V gene TRBV5-1 combines with J gene TRBJ1-5; D is uncertain. CDR1 SGHRS and CDR2 YFSETQ come from the germline V gene. CDR3 length equals 15 residues. Trimming took off 8 bases at V and 1 base at J, with 16 bases between the two ends. CDR3 residues: CASRKGILSNQPQHF. The CDR3 DNA reads TGCGCCAGTAGGAAGGGAATTCTGAGCAATCAGCCCCAGCATTTT. Drawing the rest from reference TRBV5-1 and TRBJ1-5, the complete variable domain is KAGVTQTPRYLIKTRGQQVTLSCSPISGHRSVSWYQQTPGQGLQFLFEYFSETQRNKGNFPGRFSGRQFSNSRSEMNVSTLELGDSALYLCASRKGILSNQPQHFGDGTRLSIL.

The chain uses TRBV5-1 and TRBJ2-2; D could derive from TRBD1 or TRBD2 (7 bases each). Trimming removed 1 base at V and 0 bases at J, with 13 bases between. The CDR3 has 17 amino acids. Germline V gene lookup returns CDR1 SGHRS and CDR2 YFSETQ. DNA of the CDR3: TGCGCCAGCAGCTTGTCAGGGGGGGTCGCGAACACCGGGGAGCTGTTTTTT. Translating it yields CASSLSGGVANTGELFF.

This clone was recorded a few times. The V gene is TRBV18, the J gene TRBJ2-2, with a possible D match to TRBD2 (5 bases). Trimming shortened V by 2 bases and J by 0 bases, and 7 bases separated the two germline ends. CDR3 length equals 15 residues. Germline CDR1 and CDR2: KGHSH and LQKENI. The CDR3 DNA sequence: TGTGCCAGCTCACCATTACTAGCGAACACCGGGGAGCTGTTTTTT. Residues: CASSPLLANTGELFF.

The CDR3 loop reads CASSYSAVNEQYF. The CDR3 DNA reads as TGTGCCAGCAGTTACTCCGCGGTGAACGAGCAGTACTTC. The V and J genes are TRBV6-7 and TRBJ2-7; no reliable D call. TRBV6-7 is treated as an ORF (open reading frame) with a function not yet certain. The CDR3 totals 13 residues. V was shortened by 0 bases and J by 5 bases, with 8 bases between the two germline ends.

The chain links TRBV6-5 to TRBJ2-1; D not resolved. The CDR3 covers 13 residues. Germline V lookup: CDR1 MNHEY, CDR2 SVGAGI. Deletions cut 0 bases from V and 7 bases from J, with 7 bases between. The CDR3 loop reads CASSYSLQNEQFF. For the CDR3, the DNA is TGTGCCAGCAGTTACTCTCTACAGAATGAGCAGTTCTTC.

This chain connects TRBV2 to TRBJ2-7, with D maybe TRBD1 (6 bases). Germline CDR1 and CDR2: SNHLY and FYNNEI. This CDR3 region has 19 residues. Trimming took 0 bases from V and 0 from J, leaving 21 bases between them. CDR3 loop: CASSEAPRRALTGSYEQYF. In DNA, the CDR3 is TGTGCCAGCAGTGAAGCCCCACGACGGGCACTGACAGGCTCCTACGAGCAGTACTTC.

V and J are TRBV2 and TRBJ1-5, with 9 nucleotides matching TRBD1. CDR3 length equals 15 residues. V shed 4 bases, J shed 4 bases, and the junction held 5 bases outside the gene matches. Germline CDR1 SNHLY, CDR2 FYNNEI. The DNA for the CDR3 is TGTGCCAGCAGTGGAGGAGGGACAGGGAATCAGCCCCAGCATTTT. Translated: CASSGGGTGNQPQHF.

Worth noting for this clone: A much bigger clone sits one base away, suggesting this may be a read error. Without the conserved terminal phenylalanine or tryptophan, this CDR3 likely stems from a read error. This chain joins TRBV28 and TRBJ1-3, with D unresolved. From germline, CDR1 is MDHEN and CDR2 SYDVKM. The ends were cut back, 6 bases at V and 2 bases at J, with 8 bases in the middle. The length of the CDR3 is 13 residues. The CDR3 bases are TGTGCCAGCAGCCCGTCGCCTGGAAACACCATATATTCT. Its protein is CASSPSPGNTIYS.

The chain joins TRBV5-4 to TRBJ2-1; D not certain. CDR3 length: 13 amino acids. Germline V CDR1 and CDR2: SGHNT, YYREEE (reference sequence). V lost 4 bases, J lost 7 bases, and 12 bases lay in between. CDR3 amino acids: CASSLRGPNEQFF. The CDR3 DNA reads TGTGCCAGCAGCCTCCGCGGACCAAATGAGCAGTTCTTC.

The chain links TRBV29-1 to TRBJ2-3; possible D gene TRBD2, 6 bases. CDR3 length: 12 amino acids. Deletions cut 3 bases from V and 6 bases from J, with 10 bases between. The germline V gene has CDR1 SQVTM and CDR2 ANQGSEA. DNA of the CDR3: TGCAGCGTTGAGAAGGGGAGGGATACGCAGTATTTT. Its translation is CSVEKGRDTQYF.